The 6 T cell receptor beta chains given below trace back to one sample, sequenced in a study of blood T cell repertoires in COVID-19. Only in-frame clones appear in the TCRdb table, and some are missing; sequencing was by immunoSEQ multiplex PCR. The data contain about 260,000 clones, about 88% of them singletons. What was sequenced was peripheral blood. The receptors shown here come from a man in his late teens or twenties with active or convalescent COVID-19.

The chain couples TRBV2 to TRBJ2-4, with D maybe TRBD1 (6 bases). From germline, CDR1 is SNHLY and CDR2 FYNNEI. Trimming took 2 bases from V and 10 from J, leaving 6 bases between them. This CDR3 has 11 residues. The CDR3 DNA reads as TGTGCCAGCAGTGAACAGGGGATTCAGTACTTC. It translates to CASSEQGIQYF.

The rearrangement links TRBV4-2 to TRBJ1-5, with D perhaps matching TRBD1 (5 bases). Between the trimmed V and J ends, which lost 1 base and 11 bases, there was a span of 15 bases. The V gene's germline CDR1 is LGHNA and CDR2 YNFKEQ. The CDR3 spans 14 residues. The CDR3 nucleotides are TGTGCCAGCAGCCAAGGGACAAGCCCGGCGGCCCAGCATTTT. It specifies CASSQGTSPAAQHF.

The J gene is TRBJ1-2, the V gene TRBV28; 7 positions match TRBD1. After removal of 6 bases from V and 0 bases from J, the junction contained 7 bases not matched to a gene. The CDR3 is 15 residues long. The germline V gene encodes CDR1 MDHEN and CDR2 SYDVKM. CDR3 in DNA: TGTGCCAGCAGCTCAGGGGGGAGAACTAACTATGGCTACACCTTC. Translating it yields CASSSGGRTNYGYTF.

The chain joins TRBV10-2 to TRBJ2-1, with 7 bases lining up with TRBD1. Germline CDR1 is WSHSY and CDR2 is SAAADI. The CDR3 runs 13 residues. V shed 9 bases, J shed 5 bases, and the junction held 7 bases outside the gene matches. The CDR3 DNA follows: TGCGCCAGAACCGGGACAGTAGACAATGAGCAGTTCTTC. The encoded protein is CARTGTVDNEQFF.

J is TRBJ2-7 and V is TRBV9, with 7 bases aligning to TRBD2. V was pared by 1 base and J by 7 bases, with 8 bases of the junction left unmatched. Per germline, CDR1 SGDLS and CDR2 YYNGEE. The CDR3 extends over 14 amino acids. The CDR3 bases are TGTGCCAGCAGCGTAAGTCAGGGAGGGTCGGAGCAGTACTTC. Translating it yields CASSVSQGGSEQYF.

This clone was counted only a few times. The V and J genes are TRBV7-2 and TRBJ2-7; 7 nucleotides match TRBD2. Germline-derived CDR1 and CDR2 are SGHTA and FQGNSA. With V trimmed by 4 bases and J by 4 bases, 16 bases remained unmatched. The CDR3 spans 17 residues. The chain's CDR3 is CASSSSGGTTEMYEQYF. CDR3 bases: TGTGCCAGCAGCTCCTCTGGGGGGACTACCGAAATGTACGAGCAGTACTTC.